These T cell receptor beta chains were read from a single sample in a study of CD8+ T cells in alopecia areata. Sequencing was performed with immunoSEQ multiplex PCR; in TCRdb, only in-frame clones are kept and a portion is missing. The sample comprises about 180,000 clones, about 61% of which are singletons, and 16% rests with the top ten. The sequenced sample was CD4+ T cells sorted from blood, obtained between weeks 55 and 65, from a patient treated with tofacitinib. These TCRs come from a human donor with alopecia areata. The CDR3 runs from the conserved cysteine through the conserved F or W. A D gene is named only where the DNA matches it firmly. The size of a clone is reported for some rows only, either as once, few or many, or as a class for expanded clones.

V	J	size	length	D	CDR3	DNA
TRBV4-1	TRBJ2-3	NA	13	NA	CASSQDSTDTQYF	TGCGCCAGCAGCCAGGACAGCACAGATACGCAGTATTTT
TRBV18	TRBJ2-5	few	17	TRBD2	CASSPRLLTSGEETQYF	TGTGCCAGCTCACCACGGCTCCTAACTAGCGGGGAAGAGACCCAGTACTTC
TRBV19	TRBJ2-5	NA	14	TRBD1	CASSIGQGAETQYF	TGTGCCAGTAGTATAGGACAGGGGGCGGAGACCCAGTACTTC
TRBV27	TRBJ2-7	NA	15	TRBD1	CASRGQGILSYEQYF	TGTGCCAGCAGGGGACAGGGAATTCTCTCCTACGAGCAGTACTTC
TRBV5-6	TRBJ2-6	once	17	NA	CASSTGPWISGANVLTF	TGTGCCAGCAGCACAGGGCCCTGGATCTCTGGGGCCAACGTCCTGACTTTC
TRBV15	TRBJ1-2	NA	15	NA	CATSRDRTAAGGYTF	TGTGCCACCAGCAGAGATCGAACCGCTGCAGGTGGCTACACCTTC
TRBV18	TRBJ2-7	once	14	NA	CASSQPRATYEQYF	TGTGCCAGCTCCCAGCCACGGGCCACCTACGAGCAGTACTTC
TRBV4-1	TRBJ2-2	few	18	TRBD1	CASSQDLVRQGVPGELFF	TGCGCCAGCAGCCAAGATCTGGTGCGACAGGGGGTCCCCGGGGAGCTGTTTTTT
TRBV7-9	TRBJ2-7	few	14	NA	CASSLAVSEGEQYF	TGTGCCAGCAGCTTAGCTGTCAGTGAAGGCGAGCAGTACTTC
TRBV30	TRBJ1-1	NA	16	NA	CAWSVRMWGMNTEAFF	TGTGCCTGGAGTGTAAGGATGTGGGGCATGAACACTGAAGCTTTCTTT
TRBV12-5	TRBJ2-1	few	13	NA	CASGPAGGAEQFF	TGTGCTAGTGGTCCCGCGGGCGGGGCTGAGCAGTTCTTC
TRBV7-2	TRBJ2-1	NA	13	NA	CASSLGFYNEQFF	TGTGCCAGCAGCTTAGGCTTCTACAATGAGCAGTTCTTC
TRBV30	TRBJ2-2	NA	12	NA	CAWSLGVGELFF	TGTGCCTGGAGCCTTGGGGTCGGGGAGCTGTTTTTT
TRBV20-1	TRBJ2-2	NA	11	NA	CSARFSGELFF	TGCAGTGCTAGGTTTTCCGGGGAGCTGTTTTTT
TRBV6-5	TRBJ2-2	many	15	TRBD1	CASRPGQGPSGELFF	TGTGCCAGCAGACCAGGACAGGGTCCCTCCGGGGAGCTGTTTTTT
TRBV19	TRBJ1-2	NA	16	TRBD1	CASSIRTGTANYGYTF	TGTGCCAGTAGTATTAGGACCGGGACAGCAAACTATGGCTACACCTTC
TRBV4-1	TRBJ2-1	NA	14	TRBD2	CASSGTSAYNEQFF	TGCGCCAGCAGCGGGACTAGCGCCTACAATGAGCAGTTCTTC
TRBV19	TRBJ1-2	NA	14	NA	CASSIDSAAGGYTF	TGTGCCAGTAGTATAGATTCGGCAGCCGGTGGCTACACCTTC
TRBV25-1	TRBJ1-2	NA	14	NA	CASTQDGTNYGYTF	TGTGCCAGCACCCAGGACGGAACTAACTATGGCTACACCTTC
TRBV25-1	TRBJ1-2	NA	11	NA	CASSVYGGYTF	TGTGCCAGCAGTGTATACGGTGGCTACACCTTC
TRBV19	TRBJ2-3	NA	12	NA	CASSDRRDTQYF	TGTGCCAGTAGTGATAGGCGAGATACGCAGTATTTT
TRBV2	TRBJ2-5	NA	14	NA	CASSVLANQETQYF	TGTGCCAGCAGTGTATTAGCGAACCAAGAGACCCAGTACTTC
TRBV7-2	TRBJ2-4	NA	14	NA	CASSLGGRGRVVYF	TGTGCCAGCAGCTTAGGGGGTCGGGGCCGAGTTGTGTACTTC
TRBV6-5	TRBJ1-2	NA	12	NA	CASSSGPNGYTF	TGTGCCAGCAGCTCGGGTCCGAATGGCTACACCTTC
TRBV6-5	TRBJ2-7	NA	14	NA	CASSYRSGNYEQYF	TGTGCCAGCAGTTATCGGTCGGGGAACTACGAGCAGTACTTC
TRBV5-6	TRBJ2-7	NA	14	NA	CASSLSGLHYEQYF	TGTGCCAGCAGCTTGTCGGGGCTCCACTACGAGCAGTACTTC
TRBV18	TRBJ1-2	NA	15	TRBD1	CASSPTELDRGGYTF	TGTGCCAGCTCACCAACTGAGTTGGACAGGGGTGGCTACACCTTC
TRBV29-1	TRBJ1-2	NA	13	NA	CSVGAPGQTVYTF	TGCAGCGTCGGAGCCCCCGGACAGACGGTGTACACCTTC
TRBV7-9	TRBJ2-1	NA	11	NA	CASSPDRARFF	TGTGCCAGCAGCCCCGATAGAGCTCGGTTCTTC
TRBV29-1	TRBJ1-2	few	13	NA	CSVEGALTGGYTF	TGCAGCGTTGAAGGGGCCCTAACCGGTGGCTACACCTTC
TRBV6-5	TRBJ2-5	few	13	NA	CASSYSLDGTQYF	TGTGCCAGCAGTTACTCTTTGGATGGGACCCAGTACTTC
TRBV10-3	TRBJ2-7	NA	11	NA	CAAGASYEQYF	TGTGCCGCAGGTGCCTCCTACGAGCAGTACTTC